The 31 T cell receptor beta chains below were found in one sample sequenced in a study of T cell responses to AZD1222 COVID-19 vaccine. Produced via immunoSEQ multiplex PCR; TCRdb's table is partial and in-frame only. The sample carries tens of thousands of clones, 75% to 95% recorded once. The starting material was peripheral blood, obtained 28 days after the second AZD1222 dose. The receptors derive from an adult who received the AZD1222 COVID-19 vaccine.

In its sample, this clone was seen once. The chain joins TRBV30 to TRBJ1-5; TRBD1 might be the D (6 bases). The CDR3 covers 13 residues. Germline V gene lookup returns CDR1 GTSNPN and CDR2 SVGIG (reference sequence). With 2 bases removed from V and 5 bases from J, the gap between germline ends came to 10 bases. For the CDR3, the DNA is TGTGCCTGGAGTAACAGGGTTGATCAGCCCCAGCATTTT. It translates to CAWSNRVDQPQHF.

This sequence joins TRBV18 and TRBJ2-6; D is perhaps TRBD1 (5 bases). The CDR3 spans 15 residues. Germline V gene data show CDR1 as KGHSH and CDR2 as LQKENI. The V gene lost 3 bases and the J gene lost 4 bases, with 10 bases spanning the gap. CDR3 region: CASSPSTAGANVLTF. The CDR3 DNA sequence: TGTGCCAGCTCACCGTCGACAGCAGGGGCCAACGTCCTGACTTTC.

This clone was detected only once. This rearrangement joins TRBV5-1 to TRBJ1-2; D call uncertain. The CDR3 runs 15 residues. V was shortened by 4 bases and J by 4 bases, with 17 bases between the two germline ends. Germline CDR1 and CDR2: SGHRS and YFSETQ. CDR3 in amino acids: CASSTDGGLSYGYTF. The CDR3 DNA sequence: TGCGCCAGCAGCACCGACGGAGGGCTGAGCTATGGCTACACCTTC.

V gene TRBV19 combines with J gene TRBJ1-6; tentatively, D is TRBD1 (5 bases). V was clipped by 5 bases and J by 7 bases, with 15 bases between them. Germline V gene lookup returns CDR1 LNHDA and CDR2 SQIVND (reference sequence). This CDR3 has 15 amino acids. In nucleotides, the CDR3 is TGTGCCAGTAGTGCCCTGGGGGGTCGGAATTCACCCCTCCACTTT. Translating it yields CASSALGGRNSPLHF. The complete variable domain, with remaining parts taken from reference TRBV19 and TRBJ1-6, reads DGGITQSPKYLFRKEGQNVTLSCEQNLNHDAMYWYRQDPGQGLRLIYYSQIVNDFQKGDIAEGYSVSREKKESFPLTVTSAQKNPTAFYLCASSALGGRNSPLHFGNGTRLTVT.

The rearrangement links TRBV7-6 to TRBJ2-6; TRBD2 matches 8 bases. The V gene end was trimmed by 8 bases and the J gene end by 12 bases; junction bases not matched to a gene: 9. CDR3 length: 13 amino acids. Germline V gene sequence: CDR1 SGHVS, CDR2 FNYEAQ. The CDR3 DNA sequence: TGTGCCAGCGCCCCGGGGGGGTCCCCCGTCCTGACTTTC. As protein: CASAPGGSPVLTF.

The DNA for the CDR3 is TGTGCCAGCAGTGACTCGTGTCCAGGGGGCTTTCAAGCCAATCAGCCCCAGCATTTT. Protein product: CASSDSCPGGFQANQPQHF. The chain has TRBV6-4 and TRBJ1-5; 8 positions agree with TRBD1. Germline trimming cut 0 bases from V and 3 bases from J; bases unmatched to any gene: 13. The CDR3 has 19 residues. Looked up from germline, CDR1 is MRHNA and CDR2 is SNTAGT.

This clone occurred once. V and J are TRBV28 and TRBJ2-3, with 14 bases that match TRBD2. V lost 6 bases and J lost 1; bases outside the gene matches: 3. The CDR3 loop spans 16 amino acids. CDR1 and CDR2 (germline): MDHEN, SYDVKM. The chain's CDR3 is CASRTGLAGGTDTQYF. For the CDR3, the DNA is TGTGCCAGCAGAACGGGACTAGCGGGAGGCACAGATACGCAGTATTTT.

V gene TRBV10-3 combines with J gene TRBJ2-1, with 14 nucleotides matching TRBD2. The J segment lost 8 bases and the V segment lost 6 bases, leaving 3 bases of the junction unmatched. This CDR3 has 14 amino acids. Germline V CDR1 and CDR2: ENHRY, SYGVKD. DNA for the CDR3: TGTGCCATCAGACCGGGACTAGCGGGAGATGAGCAGTTCTTC. This translates into CAIRPGLAGDEQFF.

The J gene is TRBJ2-1, the V gene TRBV11-2; possible D gene TRBD2, 5 bases. Trimming took off 2 bases at V and 9 bases at J, with 17 bases between the two ends. This CDR3 comprises 15 residues. Germline-derived CDR1 and CDR2 are SGHAT and FQNNGV. CDR3 nucleotides: TGTGCCAGCAGCTTAACTAGGGCCGCGGGTATTGAGCAGTTCTTC. Translated, it gives CASSLTRAAGIEQFF.

The chain is built from TRBV7-2 and TRBJ2-3; TRBD1 might be the D (5 bases). Germline V gives CDR1 SGHTA, CDR2 FQGNSA. This CDR3 contains 15 residues. Trimming took 0 bases from V and 1 from J, leaving 8 bases between them. The CDR3 DNA is TGTGCCAGCAGCTTAGCTAGCAGGGGCACAGATACGCAGTATTTT. Translating gives CASSLASRGTDTQYF.

This chain joins TRBV10-3 and TRBJ1-5; D perhaps matches TRBD1 (5 bases). V was shortened by 3 bases and J by 2 bases, with 17 bases between the two germline ends. The CDR3 is 17 residues long. Germline CDR1 and CDR2: ENHRY and SYGVKD. The CDR3 sequence: CAISDPAREYGNQPQHF. The CDR3 DNA reads TGTGCCATCAGTGACCCTGCCAGGGAGTATGGCAATCAGCCCCAGCATTTT.

The chain employs TRBV30 and TRBJ1-3; D ambiguous. Germline V gene lookup returns CDR1 GTSNPN and CDR2 SVGIG (reference sequence). This CDR3 contains 13 residues. Between the trimmed V and J ends, which lost 4 bases and 4 bases, there was a span of 11 bases. CDR3 nucleotides: TGTGCCTGGAACGGGATAGTAGGAAACACCATATATTTT. Translation gives CAWNGIVGNTIYF.

The V and J genes are TRBV6-1 and TRBJ2-1; D gene unclear. The V end was cut by 2 bases, the J end by 10 bases, with 12 bases between. Germline V lookup: CDR1 MNHNS, CDR2 SASEGT. This CDR3 is 13 amino acids long. Here the CDR3 DNA reads TGTGCCAGCAGTGAAAAGGTCCGAGTCGAGCAGTTCTTC. This encodes CASSEKVRVEQFF.

The rearrangement links TRBV5-6 to TRBJ1-2, with a weak D call TRBD1 (6 bases). CDR1 is SGHDT, CDR2 YYEEEE, per germline. This CDR3 region has 14 residues. V lost 4 bases and J lost 4, with 14 bases in between. CDR3 sequence (DNA): TGTGCCAGCAGCCCGGTAGGACAGCTCTATGGCTACACCTTC. Translation gives CASSPVGQLYGYTF.

The gene calls are TRBV5-4 and TRBJ1-2; D might be TRBD1 (6 bases). CDR1 and CDR2 (germline): SGHNT, YYREEE (reference sequence). V shed 3 bases and J shed 7 bases, with 13 bases lying between them. The CDR3 contains 13 residues. Here the CDR3 reads CASSSQGKGGYTF. In DNA, the CDR3 is TGTGCCAGCAGCTCACAGGGCAAAGGTGGCTACACCTTC.

The chain couples TRBV5-1 to TRBJ2-2; tentative D call: TRBD1 (6 bases). This CDR3 region has 14 residues. Trimming removed 2 bases at V and 4 bases at J, with 9 bases between. Germline CDR1 SGHRS, CDR2 YFSETQ. Written as DNA, the CDR3 is TGCGCCAGCAGCTTAGGACAGACCACCGGGGAGCTGTTTTTT. Amino acid sequence: CASSLGQTTGELFF. The full variable domain, with the rest looked up from reference TRBV5-1 and TRBJ2-2, is KAGVTQTPRYLIKTRGQQVTLSCSPISGHRSVSWYQQTPGQGLQFLFEYFSETQRNKGNFPGRFSGRQFSNSRSEMNVSTLELGDSALYLCASSLGQTTGELFFGEGSRLTVL.

The CDR3 spells CSGAGRSSYNEQFF. The CDR3 DNA is TGCAGCGGCGCGGGGAGAAGCTCCTACAATGAGCAGTTCTTC. The chain recombines TRBV29-1 with TRBJ2-1; D is perhaps TRBD2 (6 bases). V was clipped by 7 bases and J by 0 bases, with 13 bases between them. Germline V lookup: CDR1 SQVTM, CDR2 ANQGSEA. The CDR3 is made up of 14 amino acids.

The rearrangement uses TRBV28 and TRBJ2-7, with 7 bases identical to TRBD1. Germline trimming cut 8 bases from V and 4 bases from J; bases unmatched to any gene: 5. CDR3 length: 12 amino acids. CDR1 is MDHEN and CDR2 is SYDVKM in the germline V gene. The CDR3 here is CASDNRGYEQYF. DNA of the CDR3: TGTGCCAGCGATAACAGGGGTTACGAGCAGTACTTC.

V and J are TRBV4-1 and TRBJ1-2; the D is unclear. Germline CDR1 and CDR2: MGHRA and YSYEKL. This CDR3 has 14 amino acids. The V end was cut by 3 bases, the J end by 2 bases, with 10 bases between. CDR3 region: CASSQTPANYGYTF. The CDR3 region has the DNA TGCGCCAGCAGCCAGACCCCCGCGAACTATGGCTACACCTTC.

On this clone itself: The DNA is omitted, as the CDR3 cannot be located on it reliably, and the CDR3 follows TCRdb's listing. The V call is TRBV29-1, the J call TRBJ2-7. A total of 14 residues make up the CDR3, ends included. Germline V gene sequence: CDR1 SQVTM, CDR2 ANQGSEA. The CDR3 is CSVLEKGLPYEQYF.

The genes are TRBV5-1 and TRBJ2-5; 8 bases line up with TRBD2. Germline values: CDR1 SGHRS, CDR2 YFSETQ. J gave up 5 bases and V 4 bases, and 4 bases lay outside the gene matches. The CDR3 sequence is 13 residues long. The DNA for the CDR3 is TGCGCCAGCAGCCGCGGGGGGCAGGAGACCCAGTACTTC. It translates to CASSRGGQETQYF. The complete variable domain, with remaining parts taken from reference TRBV5-1 and TRBJ2-5, reads KAGVTQTPRYLIKTRGQQVTLSCSPISGHRSVSWYQQTPGQGLQFLFEYFSETQRNKGNFPGRFSGRQFSNSRSEMNVSTLELGDSALYLCASSRGGQETQYFGPGTRLLVL.

The genes are TRBV6-5 and TRBJ2-7; TRBD1 aligns across 7 bases. Germline V gene sequence: CDR1 MNHEY, CDR2 SVGAGI. Trimming at V came to 8 bases and at J to 3 bases, leaving 10 bases not matched to a gene. The CDR3 totals 14 residues. The CDR3 loop reads CASSRDSGNYEQYF. CDR3 nucleotides: TGTGCCAGCTCCCGGGACAGTGGAAACTACGAGCAGTACTTC.

This clone was seen just once. This chain links TRBV7-6 with TRBJ2-1, with D tentatively TRBD2 (6 bases). The germline CDR1 and CDR2 sequences are SGHVS and FNYEAQ. The CDR3 is made up of 14 amino acids. The V end was cut by 0 bases, the J end by 4 bases, with 7 bases between. In nucleotides, the CDR3 is TGTGCCAGCAGCTTAGCGGGGGGATACAATGAGCAGTTCTTC. This gives the protein CASSLAGGYNEQFF.

The chain couples TRBV5-4 to TRBJ1-2; the D is unclear. Deletions cut 0 bases from V and 2 bases from J, with 8 bases between. The CDR3 runs 14 residues. Germline CDR1 and CDR2: SGHNT and YYREEE (reference sequence). CDR3 protein: CASSLGGRNYGYTF. The CDR3, as DNA: TGTGCCAGCAGCTTGGGAGGTCGGAACTATGGCTACACCTTC.

The V call is TRBV6-5, the J call TRBJ2-5, with TRBD1 matching over 9 bases. Germline V gives CDR1 MNHEY, CDR2 SVGAGI. The V gene end was trimmed by 2 bases and the J gene end by 5 bases; junction bases not matched to a gene: 6. This CDR3 spans 15 amino acids. The CDR3 DNA reads as TGTGCCAGCAGTTACACCACAGGGGGCGCGGAGACCCAGTACTTC. Amino acid sequence: CASSYTTGGAETQYF.

Only a few counts were recorded for this clone. The V and J genes are TRBV28 and TRBJ1-2; no reliable D call. Germline CDR1 is MDHEN and CDR2 is SYDVKM. This CDR3 has 16 amino acids. Trimming removed 3 bases at V and 4 bases at J, with 18 bases between. CDR3 DNA sequence: TGTGCCAGCAGTTTCCCCGCCTGGTCAGGCTCCTATGGCTACACCTTC. It is translated as CASSFPAWSGSYGYTF.

V gene TRBV6-5 combines with J gene TRBJ1-4; 7 positions agree with TRBD1. The length of the CDR3 is 15 residues. Per germline, CDR1 MNHEY and CDR2 SVGAGI. Trimming at V came to 6 bases and at J to 8 bases, leaving 12 bases not matched to a gene. CDR3 protein: CASRLTGQVWEKLFF. The CDR3 region has the DNA TGTGCCAGCAGACTTACAGGACAGGTTTGGGAAAAACTGTTTTTT.

The chain is built from TRBV5-1 and TRBJ1-2; TRBD1 is a possible D gene (5 bases). This CDR3 comprises 15 residues. Trimming stripped 2 bases from V and 6 bases from J, with 17 bases between. CDR1 SGHRS and CDR2 YFSETQ come from the germline V gene. CDR3 sequence (DNA): TGCGCCAGCAGCTTCCTTGGTAGGGGTATCGATGGCTACACCTTC. The encoded protein is CASSFLGRGIDGYTF.

This clone was recorded only once. The chain joins TRBV19 to TRBJ1-2; D is possibly TRBD1 (6 bases). The length of the CDR3 is 13 residues. CDR1 is LNHDA, CDR2 SQIVND, per germline (reference sequence). V lost 3 bases, J lost 6 bases, and 11 bases lay in between. Here the CDR3 reads CASSIGGQDGYTF. The CDR3 DNA sequence: TGTGCCAGTAGTATCGGGGGGCAGGATGGCTACACCTTC. Variable domain in full (rest from reference TRBV19 and TRBJ1-2): DGGITQSPKYLFRKEGQNVTLSCEQNLNHDAMYWYRQDPGQGLRLIYYSQIVNDFQKGDIAEGYSVSREKKESFPLTVTSAQKNPTAFYLCASSIGGQDGYTFGSGTRLTVV.

The rearrangement links TRBV5-1 to TRBJ2-2; D possibly corresponds to TRBD1 (6 bases). Germline V gene sequence: CDR1 SGHRS, CDR2 YFSETQ. V was pared by 2 bases and J by 4 bases, with 12 bases between. This CDR3 is built from 15 residues. Here the CDR3 reads CASSLPGTSTGELFF. The CDR3 DNA sequence: TGCGCCAGCAGCTTACCCGGGACATCCACCGGGGAGCTGTTTTTT.

This clone was detected only once. The V call is TRBV2, the J call TRBJ1-5; 12 bases align to TRBD1. The junction had 8 bases not matched to a gene; V was cut back by 7 bases and J by 7 bases. CDR3 length equals 15 residues. Germline V gene lookup returns CDR1 SNHLY and CDR2 FYNNEI. Written as DNA, the CDR3 is TGTGCCAGCACCGGGACAGGGGGCGCCGAGCAGCCCCAGCATTTT. Amino acid sequence: CASTGTGGAEQPQHF. Drawing the rest from reference TRBV2 and TRBJ1-5, the complete variable domain is EPEVTQTPSHQVTQMGQEVILRCVPISNHLYFYWYRQILGQKVEFLVSFYNNEISEKSEIFDDQFSVERPDGSNFTLKIRSTKLEDSAMYFCASTGTGGAEQPQHFGDGTRLSIL.